The 18 T cell receptor beta chains presented below share a single source sample, sequenced in a study of cytomegalovirus exposure and HLA in healthy donors. Repertoires were generated with immunoSEQ multiplex PCR, while TCRdb's copy carries only in-frame clones and drops some. The repertoire holds 110,000 or so clones, with 70% to 85% as singletons. Sequenced: PBMCs. All receptors derive from a woman under 30 in good health and CMV-seronegative.

CDR3 DNA sequence: TGTGCCAGCAGGCGCGACAGAGACACTGAAGCTTTCTTT. Its protein is CASRRDRDTEAFF. The chain recombines TRBV6-5 with TRBJ1-1; D possibly corresponds to TRBD1 (5 bases). V lost 6 bases and J lost 3, with 11 bases in between. The CDR3 length is 13 residues. The V gene's germline CDR1 is MNHEY and CDR2 SVGAGI.

The genes are TRBV6-1 and TRBJ1-5; 8 nucleotides match TRBD1. The CDR3 extends over 15 amino acids. Germline CDR1 is MNHNS and CDR2 is SASEGT. Trimming cost V 8 bases and J 2 bases; bases outside gene matches: 8. CDR3: CASGETGEGNQPQHF. The DNA for the CDR3 is TGTGCCAGCGGAGAGACAGGGGAGGGCAATCAGCCCCAGCATTTT.

The chain carries TRBV9 and TRBJ1-2; 9 bases match TRBD1. Germline CDR1 is SGDLS and CDR2 is YYNGEE. This CDR3 spans 15 amino acids. With 2 bases clipped from V and 6 bases from J, the junction kept 8 bases outside the gene matches. The CDR3 region has the DNA TGTGCCAGCAGCGTTACACAGGGGGCCGATGATGGCTACACCTTC. Translation: CASSVTQGADDGYTF.

The V and J genes are TRBV27 and TRBJ1-1; 8 nucleotides agree with TRBD1. Germline CDR1 reads MNHEY; CDR2 reads SMNVEV (reference sequence). Trimming took 6 bases from V and 6 from J; bases not matched to a gene: 12. This CDR3 has 15 residues. The DNA of the CDR3 is TGTGCCAGCAGCAATCCAGGGGGCCCCCCAGCTGAAGCTTTCTTT. Amino acid sequence: CASSNPGGPPAEAFF.

At least ten counts were recorded for this clone. This sample also contains other DNA sequences that code for the same CDR3. The V call is TRBV11-2, the J call TRBJ1-4; no definite D call. Germline loops: CDR1 SGHAT, CDR2 FQNNGV. The length of the CDR3 is 13 residues. V was cut by 5 bases and J by 0 bases, with 4 bases left in between. Here the CDR3 DNA reads TGTGCCAGCAGCCCTTCAACTAATGAAAAACTGTTTTTT. Protein: CASSPSTNEKLFF.

J is TRBJ1-1 and V is TRBV4-2; 10 bases align to TRBD1. From germline, CDR1 is LGHNA and CDR2 YNFKEQ. V lost 8 bases to trimming and J lost 5 bases; unmatched junction nucleotides: 17. The CDR3 spans 17 residues. The CDR3 here is CASSLQTGTGAQTEAFF. The CDR3 nucleotides read TGTGCCAGCTCACTCCAGACCGGGACAGGGGCTCAGACTGAAGCTTTCTTT.

The rearrangement joins TRBV7-9 to TRBJ2-1; TRBD2 matches at 14 bases. V trimming: 5 bases; J trimming: 4 bases; junction bases outside the gene matches: 7. CDR3 length: 17 amino acids. CDR1 SEHNR and CDR2 FQNEAQ come from the germline V gene (reference sequence). The CDR3 loop reads CASSTTGTSGGYNEQFF. Written as DNA, the CDR3 is TGTGCCAGCAGCACCACCGGGACTAGCGGGGGATACAATGAGCAGTTCTTC.

This rearrangement joins TRBV27 to TRBJ2-1; a weak D match, TRBD1 (5 bases). Germline values: CDR1 MNHEY, CDR2 SMNVEV (reference sequence). The ends were cut back, 5 bases at V and 14 bases at J, with 19 bases in the middle. The CDR3 has 13 amino acids. The DNA for the CDR3 is TGTGCCAGCAGTCCCCCCGAGGTGGGGCCGAAGTTCTTC. Amino acids: CASSPPEVGPKFF.

The CDR3 loop is CASRHSPPLAGRNNEQFF. The CDR3 DNA reads TGTGCCAGCAGACACAGCCCCCCTCTAGCGGGGAGGAACAATGAGCAGTTCTTC. The chain carries TRBV7-9 and TRBJ2-1; 9 bases are shared with TRBD2. Looked up from germline, CDR1 is SEHNR and CDR2 is FQNEAQ (reference sequence). Unmatched junction bases numbered 17, after V lost 6 bases and J lost 5 bases. This CDR3 has 18 residues.

The gene calls are TRBV27 and TRBJ1-1, with 8 bases identical to TRBD1. The V gene end was trimmed by 7 bases and the J gene end by 2 bases; junction bases not matched to a gene: 18. The CDR3 runs 18 residues. Germline V gene sequence: CDR1 MNHEY, CDR2 SMNVEV (reference sequence). CDR3 loop: CASTDSGIRTGRNTEAFF. CDR3 DNA: TGTGCCAGCACCGATTCCGGAATTAGGACAGGGCGCAACACTGAAGCTTTCTTT.

This clone was detected only once. The chain combines TRBV27 with TRBJ1-1; 9 positions agree with TRBD1. Germline V CDR1 and CDR2: MNHEY, SMNVEV (reference sequence). The J segment lost 2 bases and the V segment lost 6 bases, leaving 7 bases of the junction unmatched. CDR3 length: 15 amino acids. In DNA form, the CDR3 reads TGTGCCAGCAGAACCTGGACAGGGGCCAACACTGAAGCTTTCTTT. Protein: CASRTWTGANTEAFF.

The table lists this clone with a count of one. The chain links TRBV7-8 to TRBJ1-3, with no clear D. V was shortened by 5 bases and J by 0 bases, with 11 bases between the two germline ends. The CDR3 has 15 amino acids. The V gene's germline CDR1 is SGHVS and CDR2 FQNEAQ. The CDR3 coding sequence is TGTGCCAGCAGCGCAGAGAGGATCTCTGGAAACACCATATATTTT. Translation gives CASSAERISGNTIYF.

The rearrangement links TRBV25-1 to TRBJ1-4, with 8 positions matching TRBD1. CDR3 length: 14 residues. Germline assignment: CDR1 MGHDK and CDR2 SYGVNS. V trimming: 4 bases; J trimming: 8 bases; junction bases outside the gene matches: 6. This chain's CDR3 is CASSATDREEKLFF. In nucleotides, the CDR3 is TGTGCCAGCAGTGCAACGGACAGGGAAGAAAAACTGTTTTTT.

The rearrangement joins TRBV19 to TRBJ2-7, with 12 bases lining up with TRBD1. The CDR3 consists of 15 residues. CDR1 and CDR2 (germline): LNHDA, SQIVND (reference sequence). V was pared by 4 bases and J by 6 bases, with 7 bases of the junction left unmatched. The CDR3: CASSSPGQGAGEQYF. The CDR3 DNA sequence: TGTGCCAGTAGTAGTCCGGGACAGGGGGCGGGCGAGCAGTACTTC. Filled out from reference TRBV19 and TRBJ2-7, the complete variable domain reads DGGITQSPKYLFRKEGQNVTLSCEQNLNHDAMYWYRQDPGQGLRLIYYSQIVNDFQKGDIAEGYSVSREKKESFPLTVTSAQKNPTAFYLCASSSPGQGAGEQYFGPGTRLTVT.

This sequence joins TRBV19 and TRBJ2-3, with TRBD2 matching over 7 bases. J gave up 0 bases and V 2 bases, and 2 bases lay outside the gene matches. The V gene's germline CDR1 is LNHDA and CDR2 SQIVND (reference sequence). This CDR3 spans 15 amino acids. The CDR3 bases are TGTGCCAGTAGTATATTGCGGGGGAGCACAGATACGCAGTATTTT. Its protein is CASSILRGSTDTQYF.

This clone was recorded a few times. V usage is TRBV4-1 and J usage is TRBJ1-5; possible D gene TRBD1, 6 bases. Trimming removed 6 bases at V and 4 bases at J, with 10 bases between. The CDR3 is made up of 13 amino acids. Germline assignment: CDR1 MGHRA and CDR2 YSYEKL. CDR3 coding DNA: TGCGCCAGCAGTCCCCAGGGGAATCAGCCCCAGCATTTT. Translated: CASSPQGNQPQHF.

This chain connects TRBV6-6 to TRBJ2-5; 12 nucleotides agree with TRBD2. This CDR3 has 16 amino acids. The J segment lost 2 bases and the V segment lost 1 base, leaving 2 bases of the junction unmatched. Germline-derived CDR1 and CDR2 are MNHNY and SVGAGI (reference sequence). The CDR3 sequence is CASSYFGLAGQETQYF. The CDR3 DNA follows: TGTGCCAGCAGTTACTTCGGACTAGCGGGGCAAGAGACCCAGTACTTC.

This clone was seen just once. The genes are TRBV5-6 and TRBJ2-7, with D perhaps matching TRBD2 (5 bases). CDR3 length equals 14 residues. CDR1 SGHDT and CDR2 YYEEEE come from the germline V gene. Trimming shortened V by 0 bases and J by 1 base, and 8 bases separated the two germline ends. The chain's CDR3 is CASSLVGSSYEQYF. CDR3 nucleotides: TGTGCCAGCAGCTTGGTGGGGAGTTCCTACGAGCAGTACTTC.